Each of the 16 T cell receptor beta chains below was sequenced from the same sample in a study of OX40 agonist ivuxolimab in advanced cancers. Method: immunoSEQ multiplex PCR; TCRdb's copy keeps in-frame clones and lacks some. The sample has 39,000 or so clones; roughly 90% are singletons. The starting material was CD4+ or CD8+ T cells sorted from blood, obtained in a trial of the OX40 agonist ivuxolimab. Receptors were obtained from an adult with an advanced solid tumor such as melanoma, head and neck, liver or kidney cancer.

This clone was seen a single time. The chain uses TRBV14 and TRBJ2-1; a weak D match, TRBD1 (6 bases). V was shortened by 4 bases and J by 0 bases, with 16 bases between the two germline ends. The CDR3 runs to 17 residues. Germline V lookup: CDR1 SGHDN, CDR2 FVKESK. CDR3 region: CASSPQADSYSYNEQFF. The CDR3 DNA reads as TGTGCCAGCAGCCCGCAGGCGGACAGTTACTCCTACAATGAGCAGTTCTTC.

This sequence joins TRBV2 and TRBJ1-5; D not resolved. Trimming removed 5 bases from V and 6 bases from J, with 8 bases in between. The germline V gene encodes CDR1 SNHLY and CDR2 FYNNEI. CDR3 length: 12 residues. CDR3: CASSLDGQPQHF. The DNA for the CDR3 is TGTGCCAGCAGTTTAGACGGTCAGCCCCAGCATTTT.

The CDR3, as DNA: TGTGCCAGCAGCTTCGGACAGGGAAATTCACCCCTCCACTTT. This translates into CASSFGQGNSPLHF. The chain recombines TRBV5-5 with TRBJ1-6, with TRBD1 identical over 8 bases. CDR1 SGHKS and CDR2 YYEKEE come from the germline V gene (reference sequence). There are 14 residues in the CDR3. J lost 7 bases, V lost 2 bases, and 2 bases had no gene match.

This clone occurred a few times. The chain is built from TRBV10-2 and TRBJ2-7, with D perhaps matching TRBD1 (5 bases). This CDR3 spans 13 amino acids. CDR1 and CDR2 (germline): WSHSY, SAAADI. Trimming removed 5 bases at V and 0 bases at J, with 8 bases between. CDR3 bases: TGCGCCAGCAGTCAGGGCCTCTCCTACGAGCAGTACTTC. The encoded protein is CASSQGLSYEQYF.

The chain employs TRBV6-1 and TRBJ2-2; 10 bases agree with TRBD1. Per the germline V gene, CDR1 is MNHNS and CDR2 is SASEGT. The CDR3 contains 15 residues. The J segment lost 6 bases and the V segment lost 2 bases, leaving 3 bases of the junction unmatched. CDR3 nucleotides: TGTGCCAGCAGTGAACCGGGACAGGGGTCCGGGGAGCTGTTTTTT. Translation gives CASSEPGQGSGELFF.

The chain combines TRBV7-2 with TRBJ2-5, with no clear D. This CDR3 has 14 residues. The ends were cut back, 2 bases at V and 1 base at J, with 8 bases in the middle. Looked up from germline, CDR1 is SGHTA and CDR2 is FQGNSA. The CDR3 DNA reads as TGTGCCAGCAGCTTAATGTGGGGCCAAGAGACCCAGTACTTC. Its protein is CASSLMWGQETQYF.

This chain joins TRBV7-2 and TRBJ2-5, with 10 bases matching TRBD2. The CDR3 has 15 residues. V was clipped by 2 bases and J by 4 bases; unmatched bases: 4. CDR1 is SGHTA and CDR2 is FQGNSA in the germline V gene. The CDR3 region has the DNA TGTGCCAGCAGCTTAATGCCTAGCGGGGGAGAGACCCAGTACTTC. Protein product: CASSLMPSGGETQYF.

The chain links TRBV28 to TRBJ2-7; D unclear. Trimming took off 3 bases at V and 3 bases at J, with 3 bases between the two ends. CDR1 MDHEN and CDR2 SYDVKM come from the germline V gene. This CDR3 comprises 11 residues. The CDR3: CASSFFYEQYF. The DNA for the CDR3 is TGTGCCAGCAGTTTTTTCTACGAGCAGTACTTC. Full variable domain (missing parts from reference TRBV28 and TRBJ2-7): DVKVTQSSRYLVKRTGEKVFLECVQDMDHENMFWYRQDPGLGLRLIYFSYDVKMKEKGDIPEGYSVSREKKERFSLILESASTNQTSMYLCASSFFYEQYFGPGTRLTVT.

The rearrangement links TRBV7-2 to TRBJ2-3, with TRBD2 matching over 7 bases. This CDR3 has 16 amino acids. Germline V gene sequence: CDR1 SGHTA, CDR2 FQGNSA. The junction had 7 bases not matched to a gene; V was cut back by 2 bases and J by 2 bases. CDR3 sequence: CASSLFAGDLTDTQYF. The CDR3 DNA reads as TGTGCCAGCAGCTTATTCGCGGGGGACCTCACAGATACGCAGTATTTT. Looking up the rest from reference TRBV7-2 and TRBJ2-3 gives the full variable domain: GAGVSQSPSNKVTEKGKDVELRCDPISGHTALYWYRQSLGQGLEFLIYFQGNSAPDKSGLPSDRFSAERTGGSVSTLTIQRTQQEDSAVYLCASSLFAGDLTDTQYFGPGTRLTVL.

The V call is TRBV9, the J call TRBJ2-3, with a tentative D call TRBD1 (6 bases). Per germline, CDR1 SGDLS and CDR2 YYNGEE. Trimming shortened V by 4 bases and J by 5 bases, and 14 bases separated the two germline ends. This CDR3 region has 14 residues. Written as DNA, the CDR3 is TGTGCCAGCAGCCTAAGGACAGAAGGAGATACGCAGTATTTT. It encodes CASSLRTEGDTQYF.

CDR3 bases: TGTGCCAGCAGCCCGGACAGGAACTATGGCTACACCTTC. Protein: CASSPDRNYGYTF. This sequence joins TRBV7-3 and TRBJ1-2; 7 bases are shared with TRBD1. Germline lookup yields CDR1 SGHTA and CDR2 FQGTGA. The CDR3 has 13 amino acids. V was clipped by 5 bases and J by 2 bases; unmatched bases: 2.

DNA of the CDR3: TGCGCCAGCAGCTTGGGACAAGGCAGCGAAAAACTGTTTTTT. It translates to CASSLGQGSEKLFF. The V and J genes are TRBV5-1 and TRBJ1-4; D ambiguous. The CDR3 has 14 residues. Germline V lookup: CDR1 SGHRS, CDR2 YFSETQ. Trimming pared 0 bases from V and 8 bases from J, leaving 11 bases between.

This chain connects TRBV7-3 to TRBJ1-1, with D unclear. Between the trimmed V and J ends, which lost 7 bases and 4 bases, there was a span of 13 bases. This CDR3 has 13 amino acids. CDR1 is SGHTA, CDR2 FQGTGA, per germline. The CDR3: CASTENMGTEAFF. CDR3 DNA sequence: TGTGCCAGCACCGAAAACATGGGCACTGAAGCTTTCTTT.

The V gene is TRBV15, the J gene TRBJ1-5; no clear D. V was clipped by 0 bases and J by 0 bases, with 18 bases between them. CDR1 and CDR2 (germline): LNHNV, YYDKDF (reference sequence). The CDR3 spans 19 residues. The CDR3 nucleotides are TGTGCCACCAGCAGAGATCTTTCGGGCGGAACCCTTAGCAATCAGCCCCAGCATTTT. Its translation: CATSRDLSGGTLSNQPQHF.

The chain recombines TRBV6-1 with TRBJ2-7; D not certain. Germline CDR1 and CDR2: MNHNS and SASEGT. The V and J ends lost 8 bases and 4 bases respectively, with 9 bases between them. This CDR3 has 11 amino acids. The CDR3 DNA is TGTGCCAGCGGGCGAGTGTACGAGCAGTACTTC. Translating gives CASGRVYEQYF.

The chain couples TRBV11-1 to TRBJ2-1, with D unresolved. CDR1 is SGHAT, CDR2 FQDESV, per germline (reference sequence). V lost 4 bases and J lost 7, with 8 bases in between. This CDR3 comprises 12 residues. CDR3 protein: CASSSNVNEQFF. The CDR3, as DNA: TGTGCCAGCAGCTCGAACGTGAATGAGCAGTTCTTC.